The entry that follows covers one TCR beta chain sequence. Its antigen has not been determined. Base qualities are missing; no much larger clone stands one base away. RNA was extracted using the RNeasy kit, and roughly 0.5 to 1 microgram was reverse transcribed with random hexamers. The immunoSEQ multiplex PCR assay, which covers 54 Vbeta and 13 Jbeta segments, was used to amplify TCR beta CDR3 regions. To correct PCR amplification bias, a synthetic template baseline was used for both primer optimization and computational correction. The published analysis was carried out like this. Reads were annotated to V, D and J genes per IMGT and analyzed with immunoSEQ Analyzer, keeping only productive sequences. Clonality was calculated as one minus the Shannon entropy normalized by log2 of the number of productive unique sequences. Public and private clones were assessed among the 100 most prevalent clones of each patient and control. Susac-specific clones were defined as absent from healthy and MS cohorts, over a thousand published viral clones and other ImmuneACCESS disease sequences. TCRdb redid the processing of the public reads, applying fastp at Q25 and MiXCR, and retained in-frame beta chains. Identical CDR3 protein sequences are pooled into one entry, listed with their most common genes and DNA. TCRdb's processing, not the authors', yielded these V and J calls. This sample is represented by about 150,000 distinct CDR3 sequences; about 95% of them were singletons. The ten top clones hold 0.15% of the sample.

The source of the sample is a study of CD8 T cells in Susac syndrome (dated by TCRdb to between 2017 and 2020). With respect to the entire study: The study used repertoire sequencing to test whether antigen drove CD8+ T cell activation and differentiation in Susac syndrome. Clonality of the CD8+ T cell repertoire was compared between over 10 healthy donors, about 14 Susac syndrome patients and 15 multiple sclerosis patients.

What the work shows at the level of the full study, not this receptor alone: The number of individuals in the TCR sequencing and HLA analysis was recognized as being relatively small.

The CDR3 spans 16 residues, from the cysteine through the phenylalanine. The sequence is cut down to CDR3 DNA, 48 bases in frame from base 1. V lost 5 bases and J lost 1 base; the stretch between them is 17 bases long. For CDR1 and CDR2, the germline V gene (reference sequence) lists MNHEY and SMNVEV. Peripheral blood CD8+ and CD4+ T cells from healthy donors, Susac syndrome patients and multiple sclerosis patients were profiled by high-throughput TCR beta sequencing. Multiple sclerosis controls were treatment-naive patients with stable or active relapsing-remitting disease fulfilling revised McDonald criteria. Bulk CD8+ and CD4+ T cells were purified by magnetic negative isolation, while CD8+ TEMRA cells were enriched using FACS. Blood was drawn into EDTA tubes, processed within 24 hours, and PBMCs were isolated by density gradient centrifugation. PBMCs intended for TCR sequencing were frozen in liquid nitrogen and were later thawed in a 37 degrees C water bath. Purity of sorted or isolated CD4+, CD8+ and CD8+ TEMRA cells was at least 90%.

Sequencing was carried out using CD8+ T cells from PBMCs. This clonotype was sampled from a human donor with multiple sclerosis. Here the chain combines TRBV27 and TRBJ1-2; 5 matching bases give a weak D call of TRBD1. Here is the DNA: TGTGCCAGCAGTCCCTCACTGGACACCAGTAACTATGGCTACACCTTC. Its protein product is CASSPSLDTSNYGYTF.